A single sample is the source of the 2 T cell receptor beta chains below, sequenced in a study of T cells after yellow fever vaccination. Each CDR3 protein gets one entry after TCRdb re-called the 5' RACE reads with MiXCR. This sample has about 550,000 distinct CDR3 sequences, with about a fifth found just once. The sequencing used PBMCs, collected 15 days after the yellow fever booster vaccination. The receptors derive from a man aged 30-40 years who received the YFV17D yellow fever vaccine.

The V call is TRBV20-1, the J call TRBJ2-3; D ambiguous. From germline, CDR1 is DFQATT and CDR2 SNEGSKA (reference sequence). Trimming removed 1 base at V and 2 bases at J, with 7 bases between. This CDR3 has 13 amino acids. In DNA form, the CDR3 reads TGCAGTGCTAGAGGCGTTCCCACAGATACGCAGTATTTT. It encodes CSARGVPTDTQYF.

This clonotype was seen only a few times. The chain couples TRBV27 to TRBJ1-6; D gene uncertain. V gave up 1 base and J gave up 5 bases, with 12 bases separating them. CDR1 and CDR2 (germline): MNHEY, SMNVEV (reference sequence). The CDR3 contains 16 residues. In nucleotides, the CDR3 is TGTGCCAGCAGTTTATATGGGGTAGTTGATAATTCACCCCTCCACTTT. Protein sequence: CASSLYGVVDNSPLHF.